This T cell receptor (beta chain) was profiled in a study of tumor-infiltrating lymphocytes in primary liver carcinoma. Study-level background: The patient population consisted of men and women between 30 and 69 years of age. With diameters of roughly 4 to 10 cm, tumors were stage T1-T3 N0M0.

It was from roughly 20-30 mg of unsorted bulk tissue that RNA and DNA were co-extracted. From 450 to 550 ng total RNA, TCR beta cDNA was generated with a primer in the constant region. A slightly modified ARM-PCR protocol with three nested multiplex PCR rounds produced these TCR beta libraries. TCRdb redid the calling of the multiplex PCR reads with MiXCR, one entry per CDR3 protein. This sample yields about 100,000 distinct CDR3 sequences, of which about 62% are seen a single time; 12% belongs to the top ten. The material sequenced was liver tumor tissue from sampling region 2. The subset here: tumor region T2, inferior pole. This sequence originates from a woman in her sixties with primary liver carcinoma and hepatitis B virus infection.

The CDR3 region has the DNA TGTGCCAGCAAGTTCCAGGGGGCGGTCGAGGAGACCCAGTACTTC. Its protein product is CASKFQGAVEETQYF. The chain employs TRBV2 and TRBJ2-5, with 8 bases matching TRBD1. The V gene end was trimmed by 7 bases and the J gene end by 5 bases; junction bases not matched to a gene: 12. The CDR3 length is 15 residues. Germline loops: CDR1 SNHLY, CDR2 FYNNEI.